This note documents a single T cell receptor beta chain sequence. The CDR3 consists of 17 residues. The source of the sample is a study of blood T cell repertoires in COVID-19. The assay was immunoSEQ multiplex PCR, and TCRdb's table has in-frame clones only and misses some. The sample shows approximately 260,000 clones, 80% to 90% of them seen only once. The chain carries TRBV12-2 and TRBJ2-7; the D call in the table, TRBD2, was not verified against the DNA. TRBV12-2 is reported as a pseudogene. The receptor's source is a middle-aged woman who had recovered from COVID-19. Sequencing input: peripheral blood. CDR3 loop: CASRLVGLAGGRSGQYF. Here the CDR3 DNA reads TGTGCAAGTCGCTTAGTAGGACTAGCGGGGGGACGAAGCGGGCAGTACTTC.